The clone carrying this T cell receptor beta chain turned up a few times. No antigen is known for it. The data were obtained in a study of beta chain features in type 1 diabetes. Regarding the study as a whole: The study notes PCR might favor shorter templates equally in patients and controls. When VDJ junctions were examined, type 1 diabetes patients showed fewer insertions and more deletions.

Expressed TCRB transcripts were sequenced, since all the RNA that had been isolated was reverse transcribed. Measured with immunoSEQ multiplex PCR; TCRdb has only the in-frame clones, and not every one. Counted here are around 240,000 clones, roughly 9.6% occurring once; the ten biggest clones make up about 0.03%. The V and J ends lost 6 bases and 1 base respectively, with 18 bases between them. This CDR3 has 17 residues. The germline CDR1 and CDR2 sequences are KGHSH and LQKENI. This TCR was recovered from a woman younger than 35 in good health. The chain is built from TRBV18 and TRBJ2-2; weak D call: TRBD2 (5 bases). Material: naive CD4+ T cells from blood. For the CDR3, the DNA is TGTGCCAGCTCCCCGAGGTGGCTGGGAGAGAACACCGGGGAGCTGTTTTTT. Its translation is CASSPRWLGENTGELFF.